This TCR beta chain was obtained from a study of blood T cell repertoires in COVID-19. V shed 1 base and J 6 bases; nucleotides not matched to a gene: 7. Per the germline V gene, CDR1 is SGHAT and CDR2 is FQNNGV. The CDR3 is made up of 15 amino acids. Clones were sequenced by immunoSEQ multiplex PCR, and TCRdb holds only the in-frame ones, with some missing. The sample has some 150,000 clones, roughly 89% seen once. Sequencing was done on a sample of peripheral blood. The source is a woman between 50 and 59 years old with acute or convalescent COVID-19. V and J are TRBV11-2 and TRBJ2-3; 7 bases line up with TRBD2. The CDR3 reads CASSLAGRVGDTQYF. Here the CDR3 DNA reads TGTGCCAGCAGCTTAGCAGGGAGGGTGGGGGATACGCAGTATTTT.